This TCR beta chain was documented in a study of blood T cell repertoires in COVID-19. On the study more broadly: Sites in the United States, Italy and Spain provided acute and convalescent COVID-19 samples. Sources were T cells, B-cell-depleted T cells, or PBMCs; the material itself was cDNA or gDNA.

Sequencing was performed with immunoSEQ multiplex PCR; in TCRdb, only in-frame clones are kept and a portion is missing. The sample yields roughly 280,000 clones, less than 90% seen once. Sequenced input: peripheral blood. The receptor's source is a man aged 55 to 70 with acute or convalescent COVID-19.

DNA of the CDR3: TGCGCCAGCAGTCAATCGCCCCCCCGGGGGGATGGGGATCAGCCCCAGCATTTT. Translating gives CASSQSPPRGDGDQPQHF. This rearrangement joins TRBV23-1 to TRBJ1-5; a weak D match, TRBD1 (5 bases). TRBV23-1 counts as an open reading frame of uncertain function. The CDR3 is 18 amino acids. Trimming removed 0 bases from V and 5 bases from J, with 20 bases in between.